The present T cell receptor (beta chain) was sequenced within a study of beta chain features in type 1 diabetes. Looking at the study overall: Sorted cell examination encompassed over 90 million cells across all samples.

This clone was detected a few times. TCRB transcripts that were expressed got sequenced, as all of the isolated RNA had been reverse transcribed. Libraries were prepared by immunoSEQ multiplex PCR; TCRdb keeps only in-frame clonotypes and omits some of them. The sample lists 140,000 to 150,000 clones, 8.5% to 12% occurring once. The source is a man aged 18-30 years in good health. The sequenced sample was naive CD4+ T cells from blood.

CDR3 DNA: TGTGCCAGCAGTTACGTACAGGGTACTAACACCGGGGAGCTGTTTTTT. Translating it yields CASSYVQGTNTGELFF. The rearrangement links TRBV6-6 to TRBJ2-2; perhaps TRBD1 as D (6 bases). The CDR3 has 16 residues. CDR1 and CDR2 (germline): MNHNY, SVGAGI (reference sequence). The germline V and J ends were trimmed by 2 bases and 2 bases, with 12 bases remaining between them.